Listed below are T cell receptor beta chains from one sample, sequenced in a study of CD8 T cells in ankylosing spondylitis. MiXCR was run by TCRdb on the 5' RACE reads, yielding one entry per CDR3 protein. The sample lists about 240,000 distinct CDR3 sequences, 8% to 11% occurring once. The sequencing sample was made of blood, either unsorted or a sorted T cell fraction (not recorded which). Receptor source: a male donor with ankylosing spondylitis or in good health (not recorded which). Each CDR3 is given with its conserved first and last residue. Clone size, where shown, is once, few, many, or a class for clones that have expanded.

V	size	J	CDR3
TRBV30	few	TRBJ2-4	CAWKQGAPNIQYF
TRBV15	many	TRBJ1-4	CATSRGRGTNEKLFF
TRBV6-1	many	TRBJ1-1	CASNDRATEAFF
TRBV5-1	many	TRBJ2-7	CASTYRTESSYEQYF
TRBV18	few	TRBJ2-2	CASSLSQSTAGELFF
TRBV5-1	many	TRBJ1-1	CASSIGGNTEAFF
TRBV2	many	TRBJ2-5	CASSGRRDRARETQYF
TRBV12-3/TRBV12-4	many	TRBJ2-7	CASSFEQRTDEQYF
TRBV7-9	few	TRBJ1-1	CASSSMYMEAFF
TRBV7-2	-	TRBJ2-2	CASSPRDSRNTGELFF
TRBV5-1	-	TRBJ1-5	CASSPGTGGSRAQHF
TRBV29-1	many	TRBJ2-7	CSIGALPGHPYEQYF
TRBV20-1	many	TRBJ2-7	CSARRGAGVNEQYF
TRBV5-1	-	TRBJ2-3	CASSLYGGAFTDTQYF
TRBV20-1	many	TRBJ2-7	CSARDIGTSGYEQYF
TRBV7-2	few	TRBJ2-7	CASSLDRASLEQYF
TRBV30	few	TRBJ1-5	CAWSVQDTQPQHF
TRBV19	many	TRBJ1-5	CASRGLLREPQHF
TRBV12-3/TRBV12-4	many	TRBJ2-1	CASSQGYLYDEQFF